This T cell receptor (beta chain) came from a study of T cells in Graves' hyperthyroidism and ophthalmopathy. Study-level points and caveats: The model identified upcoming ophthalmopathy a median 6.5 months ahead of onset.

Points on this clonotype: What it binds is not known.

CDR1 and CDR2 (germline): MNHEY, SMNVEV (reference sequence). There are 14 residues in the CDR3. V lost 2 bases and J lost 7; bases outside the gene matches: 5. Amplified TCR beta CDR3 regions came from RNA transcripts. TCR CDR3 underwent first-round RT-PCR with the HTBI primer set. MiXCR was run by TCRdb on the multiplex PCR reads, yielding one entry per CDR3 protein. The sample lists more than 350,000 distinct CDR3 sequences, roughly 14% occurring once. Sequencing was carried out using blood. The source is a woman younger than 45 with Graves' ophthalmopathy. This chain uses TRBV27 with TRBJ2-5, with 9 bases lining up with TRBD2. CDR3 loop: CASSLDATSGTQYF. DNA of the CDR3: TGTGCCAGCAGTTTAGACGCGACTAGCGGGACCCAGTACTTC.